The 29 T cell receptor beta chains given below trace back to one sample, sequenced in a study of CD8 T cells in Susac syndrome. Reverse transcription of roughly 0.45 to 1 ug RNA was performed with random hexamers. One entry per CDR3 protein, called by TCRdb with MiXCR from the immunoSEQ multiplex PCR reads. Of roughly 190,000 distinct CDR3 sequences listed, around 93% are singletons. Sample: CD4+ T cells from PBMCs. The receptors originated from a human donor in good health.

The chain joins TRBV3-1 to TRBJ1-1; D is undetermined. Germline loops: CDR1 LGHDT, CDR2 YNNKEL (reference sequence). There are 15 residues in the CDR3. Trimming shortened V by 3 bases and J by 0 bases, and 11 bases separated the two germline ends. CDR3 in amino acids: CASSQAASMNTEAFF. As DNA, the CDR3 is TGTGCCAGCAGCCAGGCAGCATCGATGAACACTGAAGCTTTCTTT.

The gene calls are TRBV19 and TRBJ1-5; perhaps TRBD1 as D (5 bases). The V gene lost 9 bases and the J gene lost 6 bases, with 21 bases spanning the gap. There are 15 residues in the CDR3. Germline lookup yields CDR1 LNHDA and CDR2 SQIVND (reference sequence). As DNA, the CDR3 is TGTGCCAGCCGAATGCAGGGAACTTTCCGTCAGCCCCAGCATTTT. Its translation is CASRMQGTFRQPQHF.

The chain joins TRBV6-6 to TRBJ1-2; 9 nucleotides agree with TRBD1. CDR1 MNHNY and CDR2 SVGAGI come from the germline V gene (reference sequence). This CDR3 is 15 amino acids long. Trimming removed 6 bases from V and 5 bases from J; junction bases left unmatched: 10. The CDR3 reads CASRFTQGASYGYTF. The DNA of the CDR3 is TGTGCCAGCAGATTTACACAGGGGGCAAGTTATGGCTACACCTTC.

Only one count was recorded for this clonotype. The rearrangement uses TRBV6-6 and TRBJ1-1; D is uncertain. Trimming removed 0 bases from V and 7 bases from J, with 12 bases in between. CDR1 is MNHNY, CDR2 SVGAGI, per germline (reference sequence). The CDR3 is made up of 14 amino acids. For the CDR3, the DNA is TGTGCCAGCAGTTACTCTGGCAAAGCAAATGAAGCTTTCTTT. Amino acids: CASSYSGKANEAFF.

V is TRBV13 and J is TRBJ1-3, with D possibly being TRBD1 (5 bases). Germline V gene lookup returns CDR1 PRHDT and CDR2 FYEKMQ (reference sequence). V lost 5 bases and J 6 bases, leaving 20 bases between the germline ends. This CDR3 is 16 amino acids long. CDR3 nucleotide sequence: TGTGCCAGCAGCCTAATCCAGGGTCCTCTGGCAAACACCATATATTTT. Its translation is CASSLIQGPLANTIYF.

This sequence joins TRBV5-6 and TRBJ2-7; D call uncertain. V was pared by 4 bases and J by 2 bases, with 22 bases between. The CDR3 is made up of 17 amino acids. Germline loops: CDR1 SGHDT, CDR2 YYEEEE. The CDR3 sequence: CASSPPVVAGVTYEQYV. DNA for the CDR3: TGTGCCAGCAGCCCCCCCGTGGTGGCAGGTGTTACCTACGAGCAGTACGTC.

This chain uses TRBV9 with TRBJ1-1, with D perhaps TRBD1 (5 bases). This CDR3 has 15 amino acids. The germline CDR1 and CDR2 sequences are SGDLS and YYNGEE. Between the trimmed V and J ends, which lost 2 bases and 4 bases, there was a span of 15 bases. The CDR3 DNA sequence: TGTGCCAGCAGCGTCCGGGACTCCCCCCCCACTGAAGCTTTCTTT. It is translated as CASSVRDSPPTEAFF.

The rearrangement joins TRBV3-1 to TRBJ2-2; no clear D. Germline V gene data show CDR1 as LGHDT and CDR2 as YNNKEL (reference sequence). Trimming removed 4 bases at V and 5 bases at J, with 8 bases between. The CDR3 covers 13 residues. In DNA form, the CDR3 reads TGTGCCAGCAGCCCGACCACAACCGGGGAGCTGTTTTTT. Its translation: CASSPTTTGELFF.

The CDR3, as DNA: TGTGCCAGCAGCCGTCTCGGCGGTGGCTACACCTTC. This translates into CASSRLGGGYTF. The V gene is TRBV3-1, the J gene TRBJ1-2; D gene ambiguous. The CDR3 totals 12 residues. Germline V CDR1 and CDR2: LGHDT, YNNKEL (reference sequence). V was shortened by 4 bases and J by 7 bases, with 10 bases between the two germline ends.

The chain couples TRBV5-1 to TRBJ1-2; D unresolved. V was cut by 0 bases and J by 8 bases, with 11 bases left in between. There are 13 residues in the CDR3. Germline V gives CDR1 SGHRS, CDR2 YFSETQ. The CDR3 region is CASSLDESGGYTF. In DNA, the CDR3 is TGCGCCAGCAGCTTGGACGAATCAGGAGGCTACACCTTC.

This chain connects TRBV12-3 or TRBV12-4 to TRBJ1-4; D is unresolved. The CDR3 runs 16 residues. With 3 bases removed from V and 1 base from J, the gap between germline ends came to 12 bases. The CDR3 DNA reads as TGTGCCAGCAGTTTCGGTGCAGCTATAACTAATGAAAAACTGTTTTTT. This encodes CASSFGAAITNEKLFF.

CDR3 in amino acids: CASSRRGGRNTEAFF. The DNA for the CDR3 is TGTGCCAGCAGCCGAAGGGGGGGCCGGAACACTGAAGCTTTCTTT. V gene TRBV7-9 combines with J gene TRBJ1-1, with a tentative D call TRBD1 (6 bases). The germline gives CDR1 SEHNR, CDR2 FQNEAQ (reference sequence). The CDR3 covers 15 residues. With 5 bases removed from V and 1 base from J, the gap between germline ends came to 14 bases.

The gene calls are TRBV19 and TRBJ1-2; no clear D gene. The CDR3 is 13 amino acids. Germline V CDR1 and CDR2: LNHDA, SQIVND (reference sequence). With 6 bases removed from V and 4 bases from J, the gap between germline ends came to 12 bases. As DNA, the CDR3 is TGTGCCAGTAGCCTAGGACCGCGCTATGGCTACACCTTC. The encoded protein is CASSLGPRYGYTF.

This chain connects TRBV6-2 or TRBV6-3 to TRBJ2-1, with 9 bases that match TRBD1. V was clipped by 6 bases and J by 8 bases; unmatched bases: 11. The CDR3 runs 15 residues. CDR1 is MNHEY and CDR2 is SVGEGT in the germline V gene. The CDR3 DNA reads TGTGCCAGCAGCCAAGCCGGGACAGGGAGATATGAGCAGTTCTTC. Protein sequence: CASSQAGTGRYEQFF.

The V call is TRBV7-2, the J call TRBJ2-3; 12 positions agree with TRBD1. CDR1 SGHTA and CDR2 FQGNSA come from the germline V gene. Losses at the gene ends were 0 bases for V and 3 bases for J; bases not matched to a gene: 4. The CDR3 runs to 17 residues. The CDR3, as DNA: TGTGCCAGCAGCTTAGCGGGACAGGGGGCCCGAACAGATACGCAGTATTTT. Translating it yields CASSLAGQGARTDTQYF. Based on the CDR3 plus reference TRBV7-2 and TRBJ2-3, the full variable domain is GAGVSQSPSNKVTEKGKDVELRCDPISGHTALYWYRQSLGQGLEFLIYFQGNSAPDKSGLPSDRFSAERTGGSVSTLTIQRTQQEDSAVYLCASSLAGQGARTDTQYFGPGTRLTVL.

The J gene is TRBJ1-5, the V gene TRBV23-1; D is ambiguous. TRBV23-1 qualifies as an ORF whose function is uncertain. With 6 bases removed from V and 2 bases from J, the gap between germline ends came to 11 bases. This CDR3 has 14 amino acids. CDR3 amino acids: CASSPGTRNQPQHF. DNA for the CDR3: TGCGCCAGCAGCCCTGGCACCCGCAATCAGCCCCAGCATTTT.

V usage is TRBV3-1 and J usage is TRBJ1-2; D is unresolved. CDR3 length: 11 amino acids. CDR1 is LGHDT, CDR2 YNNKEL, per germline (reference sequence). With 3 bases removed from V and 8 bases from J, the gap between germline ends came to 7 bases. For the CDR3, the DNA is TGTGCCAGCAGCCATGAATCCGGCTACACCTTC. Amino acid sequence: CASSHESGYTF.

This clonotype has only one observation. V is TRBV4-2 and J is TRBJ1-1, with D unresolved. The CDR3 loop spans 14 amino acids. Per the germline V gene, CDR1 is LGHNA and CDR2 is YNFKEQ. The ends were cut back, 5 bases at V and 4 bases at J, with 14 bases in the middle. The CDR3 DNA reads as TGTGCCAGCAGCATCAGCGTTTCTGGCACTGAAGCTTTCTTT. The encoded protein is CASSISVSGTEAFF.

The table lists this clonotype with a count of one. This rearrangement joins TRBV28 to TRBJ2-2; unclear D gene. The germline V and J ends were trimmed by 6 bases and 4 bases, with 6 bases remaining between them. In germline, CDR1 is MDHEN, CDR2 SYDVKM. This CDR3 is built from 12 residues. The CDR3 sequence: CASSWSTGELFF. The CDR3 region has the DNA TGTGCCAGCAGCTGGAGCACCGGGGAGCTGTTTTTT.

The chain uses TRBV29-1 and TRBJ2-7, with TRBD2 identical over 11 bases. This CDR3 region has 14 residues. J lost 7 bases, V lost 7 bases, and 12 bases had no gene match. Germline assignment: CDR1 SQVTM and CDR2 ANQGSEA. CDR3 sequence (DNA): TGCAGCGCCACCATAGCGGGGGGGGCCGGTGAGCAGTACTTC. Translated: CSATIAGGAGEQYF.

V is TRBV7-2 and J is TRBJ2-6; D is possibly TRBD1 or TRBD2 (5 bases each). CDR3 size: 17 residues. In germline, CDR1 is SGHTA, CDR2 FQGNSA. The germline V and J ends were trimmed by 1 base and 0 bases, with 10 bases remaining between them. For the CDR3, the DNA is TGTGCCAGCAGCTTAGTTCAGGGAGCCTCTGGGGCCAACGTCCTGACTTTC. Residues: CASSLVQGASGANVLTF.

The chain is built from TRBV27 and TRBJ1-2, with 7 bases identical to TRBD1. V lost 6 bases and J lost 0; bases outside the gene matches: 7. Germline assignment: CDR1 MNHEY and CDR2 SMNVEV (reference sequence). This CDR3 is built from 15 residues. The CDR3 sequence is CASSLGTAANYGYTF. The CDR3 coding sequence is TGTGCCAGCAGCCTCGGGACAGCCGCTAACTATGGCTACACCTTC.

This clonotype has a single count. This rearrangement joins TRBV5-1 to TRBJ2-1; possible D gene TRBD2, 6 bases. CDR1 and CDR2 (germline): SGHRS, YFSETQ. This CDR3 has 14 residues. V was clipped by 0 bases and J by 7 bases, with 11 bases between them. In DNA form, the CDR3 reads TGCGCCAGCAGCTTGGGTGAGGGGAGGAATGAGCAGTTCTTC. Protein sequence: CASSLGEGRNEQFF.

The rearrangement links TRBV27 to TRBJ1-1; D unresolved. V lost 0 bases to trimming and J lost 1 base, with 9 bases between them. Looked up from germline, CDR1 is MNHEY and CDR2 is SMNVEV (reference sequence). This CDR3 has 15 amino acids. The CDR3 DNA reads TGTGCCAGCAGTTTATCGGCCCGCAGGAACACTGAAGCTTTCTTT. Translating it yields CASSLSARRNTEAFF.

This chain uses TRBV4-2 with TRBJ1-1; D call uncertain. Germline lookup yields CDR1 LGHNA and CDR2 YNFKEQ. The ends were cut back, 4 bases at V and 4 bases at J, with 13 bases in the middle. This CDR3 has 14 amino acids. The CDR3 DNA sequence: TGTGCCAGCAGCCTCCTTGAAGAGGGCACTGAAGCTTTCTTT. This codes for CASSLLEEGTEAFF.

The count of this clonotype is one. The chain joins TRBV18 to TRBJ1-1, with D uncertain. This CDR3 comprises 14 residues. CDR1 and CDR2 from the germline V gene are KGHSH and LQKENI. Trimming cost V 3 bases and J 0 bases, with 8 bases left between them. CDR3 loop: CASSPMNLNTEAFF. The CDR3 bases are TGTGCCAGCTCACCGATGAATTTGAACACTGAAGCTTTCTTT.

The chain carries TRBV19 and TRBJ2-2; a possible D gene is TRBD2 (5 bases). CDR1 and CDR2 (germline): LNHDA, SQIVND (reference sequence). The CDR3 has 13 residues. The V end was cut by 4 bases, the J end by 7 bases, with 10 bases between. In DNA, the CDR3 is TGTGCCAGTAGTACCTTCGGGGTCGGGGAGCTGTTTTTT. Translating it yields CASSTFGVGELFF.

The chain couples TRBV27 to TRBJ2-1, with 11 bases that match TRBD1. The germline CDR1 and CDR2 sequences are MNHEY and SMNVEV (reference sequence). Trimming removed 5 bases from V and 2 bases from J; junction bases left unmatched: 2. The CDR3 contains 15 residues. The CDR3 reads CASSQDRGPYNEQFF. DNA for the CDR3: TGTGCCAGCAGTCAGGACAGGGGGCCCTACAATGAGCAGTTCTTC.

V usage is TRBV29-1 and J usage is TRBJ1-5, with TRBD1 matching 7 bases. From germline, CDR1 is SQVTM and CDR2 ANQGSEA. The CDR3 loop spans 17 amino acids. J lost 4 bases, V lost 3 bases, and 15 bases had no gene match. The CDR3 coding sequence is TGCAGCGTTGAGGTCGGGCAGGGGGTATCGGGAAATCAGCCCCAGCATTTT. Residues: CSVEVGQGVSGNQPQHF.